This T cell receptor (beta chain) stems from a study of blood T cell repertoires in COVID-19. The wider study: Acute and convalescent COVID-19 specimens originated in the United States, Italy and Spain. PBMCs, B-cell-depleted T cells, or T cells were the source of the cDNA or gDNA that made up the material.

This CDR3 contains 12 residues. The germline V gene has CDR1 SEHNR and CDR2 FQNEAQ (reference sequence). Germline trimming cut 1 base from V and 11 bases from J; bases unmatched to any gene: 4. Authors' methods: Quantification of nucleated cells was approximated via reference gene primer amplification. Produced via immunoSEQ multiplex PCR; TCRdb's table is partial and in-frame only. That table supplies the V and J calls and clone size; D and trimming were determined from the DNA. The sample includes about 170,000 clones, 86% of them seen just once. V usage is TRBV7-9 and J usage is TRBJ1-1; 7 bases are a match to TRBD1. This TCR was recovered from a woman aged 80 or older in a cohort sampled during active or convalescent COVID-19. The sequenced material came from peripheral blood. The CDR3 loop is CASSLDRGGAFF. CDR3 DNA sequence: TGTGCCAGCAGCTTAGACAGGGGAGGCGCTTTCTTT.